The T cell receptor (beta chain) under discussion was sequenced for a study of T cells after posttransplantation cyclophosphamide. Sequencing was performed with immunoSEQ multiplex PCR; in TCRdb, only in-frame clones are kept and a portion is missing. This sample includes approximately 26,000 clones with no singletons; its ten biggest clones take up around 4%. Trimming took off 0 bases at V and 1 base at J, with 6 bases between the two ends. The germline V gene encodes CDR1 SQVTM and CDR2 ANQGSEA. This CDR3 contains 13 residues. This clone was detected ten times or more. The antigen remains undetermined. Overall study results and limits: Later blood repertoires were often dominated by clones from the donor CD8+ memory compartment. Tissue-infiltrating T cells from skin or gut overlapped little with blood T cells.

The TCR was taken from a woman in her fifties or sixties in good health, CMV-negative, and a related stem cell transplant donor. V is TRBV29-1 and J is TRBJ1-1; no firm D call. Input material: PBMCs. CDR3: CSVEDPWNTEAFF. The DNA for the CDR3 is TGCAGCGTTGAAGACCCCTGGAACACTGAAGCTTTCTTT.